This T cell receptor (beta chain) was captured by sequencing in a study of long-term antiretroviral therapy in people with HIV. Overall study findings and caveats: ART adherence, viral resistance and therapy changes were not recorded. Pre-ART expanded clones dominated the repertoire at every time point. Diversity rose after ART but stayed below transplant donor controls.

At the survey level, the v3.0 immunoSEQ assay was run. Produced via immunoSEQ multiplex PCR; TCRdb's table is partial and in-frame only. The sample shows about 28,000 clones, nearly 95% of them seen only once. A note on this clone: Its specificity is unknown.

This CDR3 has 14 residues. Germline CDR1 is ENHRY and CDR2 is SYGVKD. Trimming left V 6 bases short and J 2 bases short, with 12 bases between. V and J are TRBV10-3 and TRBJ2-3; TRBD1 or TRBD2 may be the D gene (5 bases each). The sample here was unsorted PBMCs, taken 6.2 years after starting antiretroviral therapy. The TCR was taken from a man aged 40-50 years with HIV. The CDR3 DNA reads as TGTGCCATCAGCCCCAGGGAGTACACAGATACGCAGTATTTT. Its translation: CAISPREYTDTQYF.